The subject of this entry is one T cell receptor (beta chain). The data are from a study of monozygotic twins with inflammatory bowel disease. Two nested PCRs, around 16 and 10 cycles, amplified TCRalpha and TCRbeta cDNA. TCRdb processed the 5' RACE reads again and assigns one entry to each CDR3 protein, with no DNA. This table lists about 440,000 distinct CDR3 sequences. There are 16 residues in the CDR3. Germline assignment: CDR1 MNHEY and CDR2 SVGAGI. The specimen was blood. The sequence derives from a human donor with ulcerative colitis or Crohn's disease, or a healthy co-twin of an affected twin (not recorded which). The rearrangement uses TRBV6-5 and TRBJ2-7. CDR3 amino acids: CASSYSVTGASYEQYF.